The clone carrying this T cell receptor beta chain was seen a handful of times. These data originate in a study of beta chain features in type 1 diabetes. Across the whole study: Examination covered 107,917,701 sorted cells spanning all samples.

There are 19 residues in the CDR3. Per the germline V gene, CDR1 is SGHDN and CDR2 is FVKESK. The V segment lost 0 bases and the J segment 6 bases; nucleotides outside the gene matches: 12. Expressed TCRB transcripts were sequenced, since all the RNA that had been isolated was reverse transcribed. TCRdb keeps only in-frame clones here, not all; method: immunoSEQ multiplex PCR. The sample has 130,000 or so clones, 9% to 10% seen once; the top ten hold 0.55% to 0.75%. Sequencing used central memory CD4+ T cells from blood. The receptor's source is a woman aged 40 to 50 in good health. This chain connects TRBV14 to TRBJ2-1, with 12 bases that match TRBD2. The CDR3, as DNA: TGTGCCAGCAGCCAAGAGGCGGCTAGCGGGGGGGCCCCCACCAATGAGCAGTTCTTC. This encodes CASSQEAASGGAPTNEQFF.